These T cell receptor beta chains were read from a single sample in a study of post-analysis software for immune sequencing data. Each CDR3 protein is one row after TCRdb ran MiXCR on the PCR reads. Of fewer than 850,000 distinct CDR3 sequences in the sample, about half were seen once. What was sequenced was blood. The receptors originated from a girl between 5 and 17 years old with multiple sclerosis. The CDR3 runs from the conserved cysteine through the conserved F or W. D genes are given only for firm matches. Not every row has a clone size; where given, it reads once, few, many or a size class.

cdr3_length: 18
d_call: TRBD2
clone_size: -
v_call: TRBV7-9
j_call: TRBJ2-7
cdr3_aa: CASSLGVASGRSSYEQYF
cdr3_nt: TGTGCCAGCAGCTTAGGTGTCGCTAGCGGGAGGTCTTCCTACGAGCAGTACTTC

cdr3_length: 12
d_call: TRBD1
clone_size: few
v_call: TRBV28
j_call: TRBJ2-1
cdr3_aa: CASSRGLDEQFF
cdr3_nt: TGTGCCAGCAGCAGGGGGCTCGATGAGCAGTTCTTC

cdr3_length: 14
d_call: -
clone_size: many
v_call: TRBV4-3
j_call: TRBJ1-4
cdr3_aa: CASSQDVRLEKLFF
cdr3_nt: TGCGCCAGCAGCCAAGATGTAAGGTTGGAAAAACTGTTTTTT

cdr3_length: 12
d_call: -
clone_size: -
v_call: TRBV7-2
j_call: TRBJ2-3
cdr3_aa: CASSFGTFTQYF
cdr3_nt: TGTGCCAGCAGCTTTGGGACTTTTACGCAGTATTTT

cdr3_length: 15
d_call: TRBD1
clone_size: -
v_call: TRBV25-1
j_call: TRBJ2-5
cdr3_aa: CASSVPDRIQETQYF
cdr3_nt: TGTGCCAGCAGTGTCCCGGACAGGATTCAAGAGACCCAGTACTTC

cdr3_length: 15
d_call: -
clone_size: -
v_call: TRBV7-8
j_call: TRBJ2-7
cdr3_aa: CASSPFRGTREEQYF
cdr3_nt: TGTGCCAGCAGCCCGTTCAGAGGTACCCGTGAAGAGCAGTACTTC

cdr3_length: 13
d_call: -
clone_size: -
v_call: TRBV20-1
j_call: TRBJ1-1
cdr3_aa: CSASKTGDFEAFF
cdr3_nt: TGCAGTGCTAGTAAGACAGGCGACTTTGAAGCTTTCTTT

cdr3_length: 17
d_call: TRBD2
clone_size: -
v_call: TRBV29-1
j_call: TRBJ2-1
cdr3_aa: CSVEVGTSGSTSNEQFF
cdr3_nt: TGCAGCGTTGAAGTCGGGACTAGCGGGAGTACGAGTAATGAGCAGTTCTTC

cdr3_length: 15
d_call: -
clone_size: few
v_call: TRBV6-6
j_call: TRBJ2-3
cdr3_aa: CASSYSHPSADTQYF
cdr3_nt: TGTGCCAGCAGTTACTCCCATCCTAGCGCAGATACGCAGTATTTT

cdr3_length: 13
d_call: -
clone_size: few
v_call: TRBV20-1
j_call: TRBJ2-7
cdr3_aa: CSASVLAGYEQYF
cdr3_nt: TGCAGTGCTAGTGTCCTAGCTGGCTACGAGCAGTACTTC

cdr3_length: 10
d_call: -
clone_size: -
v_call: TRBV6-5
j_call: TRBJ2-1
cdr3_aa: CARKGIEQFF
cdr3_nt: TGTGCCAGGAAAGGAATTGAGCAGTTCTTC

cdr3_length: 12
d_call: -
clone_size: few
v_call: TRBV29-1
j_call: TRBJ1-2
cdr3_aa: CSVEREDYGYTF
cdr3_nt: TGCAGCGTTGAGCGGGAAGACTATGGCTACACCTTC

cdr3_length: 16
d_call: TRBD2
clone_size: -
v_call: TRBV15
j_call: TRBJ2-5
cdr3_aa: CATSRELAGGGETQYF
cdr3_nt: TGTGCCACCAGCAGGGAACTAGCGGGAGGTGGAGAGACCCAGTACTTC

cdr3_length: 13
d_call: -
clone_size: few
v_call: TRBV10-3
j_call: TRBJ1-1
cdr3_aa: CAVSQNMNTEAFF
cdr3_nt: TGTGCCGTAAGCCAGAACATGAACACTGAAGCTTTCTTT

cdr3_length: 14
d_call: -
clone_size: -
v_call: TRBV4-3
j_call: TRBJ2-1
cdr3_aa: CASSQVVWSNEQFF
cdr3_nt: TGCGCCAGCAGCCAAGTCGTCTGGAGCAATGAGCAGTTCTTC

cdr3_length: 15
d_call: -
clone_size: -
v_call: TRBV15
j_call: TRBJ1-4
cdr3_aa: CATSRDAGAGEKLFF
cdr3_nt: TGTGCCACCAGCAGAGATGCAGGGGCAGGTGAAAAACTGTTTTTT

cdr3_length: 14
d_call: TRBD2
clone_size: -
v_call: TRBV10-3
j_call: TRBJ2-7
cdr3_aa: CAISESGRDNEQYF
cdr3_nt: TGTGCCATCAGTGAGAGCGGGAGAGACAACGAGCAGTACTTC

cdr3_length: 16
d_call: -
clone_size: once
v_call: TRBV4-1
j_call: TRBJ1-5
cdr3_aa: CASSQAEGRSNQPQHF
cdr3_nt: TGCGCCAGCAGCCAAGCAGAAGGACGGAGCAATCAGCCCCAGCATTTT

cdr3_length: 11
d_call: -
clone_size: few
v_call: TRBV6-1
j_call: TRBJ2-5
cdr3_aa: CASSGGVTQYF
cdr3_nt: TGTGCCAGCAGTGGGGGGGTGACCCAGTACTTC

cdr3_length: 14
d_call: -
clone_size: few
v_call: TRBV29-1
j_call: TRBJ2-5
cdr3_aa: CSAVGWQAQETQYF
cdr3_nt: TGCAGCGCCGTGGGGTGGCAGGCGCAAGAGACCCAGTACTTC

cdr3_length: 15
d_call: TRBD2
clone_size: -
v_call: TRBV20-1
j_call: TRBJ2-1
cdr3_aa: CSARELGLAGNEQFF
cdr3_nt: TGCAGTGCCAGAGAATTGGGACTAGCTGGCAATGAGCAGTTCTTC

cdr3_length: 11
d_call: TRBD1
clone_size: -
v_call: TRBV29-1
j_call: TRBJ2-3
cdr3_aa: CSVERTGGQYF
cdr3_nt: TGCAGCGTAGAGAGGACAGGGGGGCAGTATTTT

cdr3_length: 13
d_call: TRBD1
clone_size: -
v_call: TRBV29-1
j_call: TRBJ2-7
cdr3_aa: CSVARQGYYEQYF
cdr3_nt: TGCAGCGTGGCAAGACAGGGATACTACGAGCAGTACTTC

cdr3_length: 15
d_call: -
clone_size: -
v_call: TRBV7-9
j_call: TRBJ2-7
cdr3_aa: CASSLAGGARNEQYF
cdr3_nt: TGTGCCAGCAGCTTAGCGGGGGGGGCTCGGAACGAGCAGTACTTC

cdr3_length: 15
d_call: -
clone_size: -
v_call: TRBV12-3/TRBV12-4
j_call: TRBJ2-3
cdr3_aa: CASRAGNPRTDTQYF
cdr3_nt: TGTGCCAGCAGAGCCGGGAACCCCCGCACAGATACGCAGTATTTT

cdr3_length: 18
d_call: TRBD2
clone_size: few
v_call: TRBV27
j_call: TRBJ2-3
cdr3_aa: CASSLVGLAGGSTDTQYF
cdr3_nt: TGTGCCAGCAGTTTAGTGGGACTAGCGGGAGGTAGCACAGATACGCAGTATTTT